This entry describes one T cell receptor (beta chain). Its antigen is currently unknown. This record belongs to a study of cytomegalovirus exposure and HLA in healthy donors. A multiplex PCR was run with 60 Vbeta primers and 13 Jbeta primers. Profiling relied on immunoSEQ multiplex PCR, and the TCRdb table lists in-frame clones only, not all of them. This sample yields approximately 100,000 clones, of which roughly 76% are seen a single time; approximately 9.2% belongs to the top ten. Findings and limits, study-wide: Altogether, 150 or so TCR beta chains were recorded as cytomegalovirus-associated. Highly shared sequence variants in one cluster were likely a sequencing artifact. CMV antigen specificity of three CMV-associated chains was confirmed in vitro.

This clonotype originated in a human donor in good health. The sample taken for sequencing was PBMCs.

CDR3 region: CASSTGTEQYF. The DNA for the CDR3 is TGTGCCAGCAGCACAGGGACCGAGCAGTACTTC. The V gene is TRBV9, the J gene TRBJ2-7, with a weak D call TRBD1 (6 bases). Germline V CDR1 and CDR2: SGDLS, YYNGEE. V was shortened by 4 bases and J by 6 bases, with 8 bases between the two germline ends. This CDR3 has 11 amino acids.